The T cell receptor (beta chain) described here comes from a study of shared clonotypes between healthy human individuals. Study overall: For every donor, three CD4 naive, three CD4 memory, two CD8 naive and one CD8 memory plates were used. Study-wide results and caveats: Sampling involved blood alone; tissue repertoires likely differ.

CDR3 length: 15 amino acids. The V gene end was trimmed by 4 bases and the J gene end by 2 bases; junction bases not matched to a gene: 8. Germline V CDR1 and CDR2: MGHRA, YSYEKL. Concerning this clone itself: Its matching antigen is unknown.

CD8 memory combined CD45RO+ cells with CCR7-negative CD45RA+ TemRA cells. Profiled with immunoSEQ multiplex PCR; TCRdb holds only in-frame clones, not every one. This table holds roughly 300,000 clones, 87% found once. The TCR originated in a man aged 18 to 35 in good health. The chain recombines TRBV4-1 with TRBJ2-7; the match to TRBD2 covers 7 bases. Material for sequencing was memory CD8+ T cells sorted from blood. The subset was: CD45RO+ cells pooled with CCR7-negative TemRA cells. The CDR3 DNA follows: TGCGCCAGCAGCCGCTCGGTGGGGGGGGCCTACGAGCAGTACTTC. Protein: CASSRSVGGAYEQYF.